A single sample is the source of the 17 T cell receptor beta chains below, sequenced in a study of T cell responses to AZD1222 COVID-19 vaccine. The repertoire was sequenced with immunoSEQ multiplex PCR; TCRdb's copy has only in-frame clones and lacks some. Here the sample spans more than 95,000 clones, about 90% being singletons. Sequenced here: peripheral blood, sampled on day 0 of AZD1222 vaccination. Every receptor here comes from an adult in good health.

The chain combines TRBV11-2 with TRBJ1-2; perhaps TRBD1 as D (6 bases). CDR1 and CDR2 from the germline V gene are SGHAT and FQNNGV. Trimming removed 7 bases from V and 6 bases from J, with 24 bases in between. The CDR3 is made up of 16 amino acids. CDR3 coding DNA: TGTGCCAGCACGAGGTTGTCGGGGGGGCGCATGGATGGCTACACCTTC. Encoded protein: CASTRLSGGRMDGYTF. Complete variable domain (other parts from reference TRBV11-2 and TRBJ1-2): EAGVAQSPRYKIIEKRQSVAFWCNPISGHATLYWYQQILGQGPKLLIQFQNNGVVDDSQLPKDRFSAERLKGVDSTLKIQPAKLEDSAVYLCASTRLSGGRMDGYTFGSGTRLTVV.

J is TRBJ2-7 and V is TRBV9; a weak D match, TRBD1 (5 bases). This CDR3 spans 16 amino acids. From germline, CDR1 is SGDLS and CDR2 YYNGEE. V was pared by 0 bases and J by 6 bases, with 19 bases between. The chain's CDR3 is CASSVAKGLSFSEQYF. The DNA of the CDR3 is TGTGCCAGCAGCGTAGCTAAGGGGCTCAGTTTTTCCGAGCAGTACTTC. Full variable domain (rest looked up from reference TRBV9 and TRBJ2-7): DSGVTQTPKHLITATGQRVTLRCSPRSGDLSVYWYQQSLDQGLQFLIQYYNGEERAKGNILERFSAQQFPDLHSELNLSSLELGDSALYFCASSVAKGLSFSEQYFGPGTRLTVT.

The V call is TRBV6-5, the J call TRBJ1-1, with TRBD1 matching over 7 bases. V lost 4 bases, J lost 0 bases, and 8 bases stayed unmatched. The CDR3 has 16 residues. Germline-derived CDR1 and CDR2 are MNHEY and SVGAGI. The CDR3 here is CASSSGGGQLNTEAFF. The DNA for the CDR3 is TGTGCCAGCAGTTCGGGCGGGGGACAGTTGAACACTGAAGCTTTCTTT.

The chain uses TRBV12-3 or TRBV12-4 and TRBJ2-2; possibly TRBD1 for D (6 bases). This CDR3 is built from 13 residues. The V end was cut by 7 bases, the J end by 2 bases, with 8 bases between. CDR3 nucleotide sequence: TGTGCCAGCACGGACAGAAACACCGGGGAGCTGTTTTTT. This codes for CASTDRNTGELFF.

The genes are TRBV6-5 and TRBJ1-5, with D possibly matching TRBD1 (6 bases). Trimming left V 8 bases short and J 6 bases short, with 14 bases between. Germline CDR1 is MNHEY and CDR2 is SVGAGI. The CDR3 loop spans 13 amino acids. In nucleotides, the CDR3 is TGTGCCAGCCGGGGGGCTTTCGGTCAGCCCCAGCATTTT. This gives the protein CASRGAFGQPQHF.

The chain couples TRBV29-1 to TRBJ1-6; D is unresolved. CDR3 length equals 17 residues. From germline, CDR1 is SQVTM and CDR2 ANQGSEA. V was cut by 0 bases and J by 3 bases, with 15 bases left in between. The CDR3 region has the DNA TGCAGCGTTGAAGAGCATGTTCCCGGGCGCTATAATTCACCCCTCCACTTT. Translating it yields CSVEEHVPGRYNSPLHF.

This chain joins TRBV3-1 (or the pseudogene TRBV3-2) and TRBJ2-7; D is unresolved. CDR3 length equals 16 residues. V shed 3 bases and J shed 3 bases, with 18 bases lying between them. Per the germline V gene, CDR1 is LGHDT and CDR2 is YNNKEL (reference sequence). CDR3 DNA sequence: TGTGCCAGCAGCCAGTTCAGTGCTTCTTATCTCTACGAGCAGTACTTC. This encodes CASSQFSASYLYEQYF.

This chain links TRBV6-6 with TRBJ1-2; D is unclear. V dropped 6 bases and J dropped 1 base, with 9 bases sitting between them. This CDR3 comprises 13 residues. The V gene's germline CDR1 is MNHNY and CDR2 SVGAGI (reference sequence). CDR3 in amino acids: CASSPGLNYGYTF. The CDR3 coding sequence is TGTGCCAGCAGCCCCGGACTTAACTATGGCTACACCTTC.

The J gene is TRBJ1-2, the V gene TRBV2; D call uncertain. The V gene's germline CDR1 is SNHLY and CDR2 FYNNEI. Trimming shortened V by 10 bases and J by 2 bases, and 14 bases separated the two germline ends. The CDR3 totals 13 residues. The CDR3: CATREGLNYGYTF. CDR3 nucleotide sequence: TGTGCCACCCGAGAGGGCCTGAACTATGGCTACACCTTC.

V gene TRBV3-1 (or the pseudogene TRBV3-2) combines with J gene TRBJ1-6, with D tentatively TRBD1 (5 bases). CDR1 is LGHDT, CDR2 YNNKEL, per germline (reference sequence). This CDR3 contains 17 residues. Deletions cut 3 bases from V and 4 bases from J, with 16 bases between. The CDR3 here is CASSQDPGGEYNSPLHF. CDR3 sequence (DNA): TGTGCCAGCAGCCAGGACCCCGGGGGGGAGTATAATTCACCCCTCCACTTT.

The chain recombines TRBV5-1 with TRBJ1-1; weak D call: TRBD1 (5 bases). Trimming cost V 0 bases and J 6 bases, with 15 bases left between them. This CDR3 spans 15 amino acids. The germline gives CDR1 SGHRS, CDR2 YFSETQ. The CDR3 sequence is CASSLGVVGRAEAFF. The CDR3, as DNA: TGCGCCAGCAGCTTGGGCGTGGTTGGCAGGGCTGAAGCTTTCTTT.

V gene TRBV5-1 combines with J gene TRBJ1-2; 7 bases agree with TRBD1. The CDR3 has 14 residues. Losses at the gene ends were 4 bases for V and 4 bases for J; bases not matched to a gene: 7. The V gene's germline CDR1 is SGHRS and CDR2 YFSETQ. CDR3 sequence (DNA): TGCGCCAGCAGCCCAAGGACAGGTTTCTATGGCTACACCTTC. Encoded protein: CASSPRTGFYGYTF.

The chain uses TRBV5-4 and TRBJ2-7, with 9 nucleotides matching TRBD2. The CDR3 sequence is 13 residues long. The trim removed 4 bases at V and 10 bases at J, leaving 9 bases unmatched. Germline V gene lookup returns CDR1 SGHNT and CDR2 YYREEE (reference sequence). The DNA for the CDR3 is TGTGCCAGCAGCCCTCCGGCTAGCGGGGAACAGTACTTC. Residues: CASSPPASGEQYF.

V gene TRBV28 combines with J gene TRBJ1-5; 11 positions agree with TRBD1. Germline-derived CDR1 and CDR2 are MDHEN and SYDVKM. Losses at the gene ends were 6 bases for V and 2 bases for J; bases not matched to a gene: 9. CDR3 size: 17 residues. CDR3 DNA: TGTGCCAGCAGGACCGGGACAGGGGGGGTGCGCAATCAGCCCCAGCATTTT. Translating gives CASRTGTGGVRNQPQHF. The full variable domain, its missing parts supplied by reference TRBV28 and TRBJ1-5, is DVKVTQSSRYLVKRTGEKVFLECVQDMDHENMFWYRQDPGLGLRLIYFSYDVKMKEKGDIPEGYSVSREKKERFSLILESASTNQTSMYLCASRTGTGGVRNQPQHFGDGTRLSIL.

The rearrangement uses TRBV5-1 and TRBJ1-2; perhaps TRBD1 as D (6 bases). Germline V gene sequence: CDR1 SGHRS, CDR2 YFSETQ. This CDR3 spans 15 amino acids. The V gene lost 0 bases and the J gene lost 4 bases, with 13 bases spanning the gap. Here the CDR3 DNA reads TGCGCCAGCAGCTTGGCCCCGACAGGAACCTATGGCTACACCTTC. Its protein is CASSLAPTGTYGYTF.

The chain carries TRBV27 and TRBJ1-3; D is possibly TRBD1 (5 bases). V lost 5 bases, J lost 4 bases, and 15 bases lay in between. The CDR3 has 15 amino acids. CDR1 and CDR2 from the germline V gene are MNHEY and SMNVEV (reference sequence). The CDR3 nucleotides read TGTGCCAGCAGTCCCCTCGAGGGGAGGGGAAACACCATATATTTT. Translation: CASSPLEGRGNTIYF.

This clone was detected only a few times. The chain has TRBV5-4 and TRBJ2-7, with TRBD1 as a possible D gene (6 bases). The V gene lost 4 bases and the J gene lost 7 bases, with 15 bases spanning the gap. The germline V gene has CDR1 SGHNT and CDR2 YYREEE (reference sequence). CDR3 length: 13 residues. CDR3 amino acids: CASSGTGSGEQYF. Written as DNA, the CDR3 is TGTGCCAGCAGCGGAACAGGGTCGGGGGAGCAGTACTTC.